Sequencing of this TCR beta chain was carried out in a study of blood T cells in healthy people across ages. In this sample, this clonotype turned up a few times. In germline, CDR1 is SGHTA, CDR2 FQGNSA. This CDR3 is 13 amino acids long. Trimming removed 10 bases from V and 5 bases from J, with 15 bases in between. A second PCR, run for 7 to 11 cycles, used a sample-barcoded 5' primer plus a J-beta primer mix. Each of the cDNA molecules was tagged by a template-switch adaptor with 12 random nucleotides. TCRdb passed the 5' RACE reads through MiXCR, listing each CDR3 protein once. Among roughly 1,700,000 distinct CDR3 sequences, over 25% were seen once, and the ten largest hold 7% to 9%.

V gene TRBV7-2 combines with J gene TRBJ1-5; possibly TRBD1 for D (5 bases). This clonotype originated in a woman aged 30 to 39 in good health. The sequenced material came from blood. In DNA form, the CDR3 reads TGTGCCATCTCGGTGGCAGGGCATCAGCCCCAGCATTTT. Encoded protein: CAISVAGHQPQHF.